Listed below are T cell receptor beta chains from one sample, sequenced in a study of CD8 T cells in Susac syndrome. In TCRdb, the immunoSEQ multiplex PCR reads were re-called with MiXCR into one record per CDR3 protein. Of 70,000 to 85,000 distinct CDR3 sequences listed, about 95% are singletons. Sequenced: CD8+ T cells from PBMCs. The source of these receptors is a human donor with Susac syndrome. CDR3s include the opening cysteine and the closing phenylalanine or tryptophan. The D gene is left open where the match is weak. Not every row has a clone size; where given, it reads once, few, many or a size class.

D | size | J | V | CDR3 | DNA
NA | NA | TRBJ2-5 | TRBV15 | CATSAATGLRGTQYF | TGTGCCACCAGCGCCGCCACAGGCCTCCGGGGGACCCAGTACTTC
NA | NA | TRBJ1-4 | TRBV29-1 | CSVEGRGKEKLFF | TGCAGCGTTGAAGGGCGAGGAAAAGAAAAACTGTTTTTT
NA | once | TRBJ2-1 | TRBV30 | CAWSVLIAPSSYNEQFF | TGTGCCTGGAGTGTACTAATAGCGCCCAGCTCCTACAATGAGCAGTTCTTC
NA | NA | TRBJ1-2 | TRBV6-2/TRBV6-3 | CASSQGGQRLRGYTF | TGTGCCAGCAGCCAAGGGGGACAACGTCTGCGGGGCTACACCTTC
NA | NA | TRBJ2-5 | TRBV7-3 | CASSLRSGWQETQYF | TGTGCCAGCAGCTTACGATCAGGGTGGCAAGAGACCCAGTACTTC
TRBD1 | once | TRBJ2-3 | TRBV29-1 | CSVIGQGGLTDTQYF | TGCAGCGTAATTGGACAGGGGGGTCTCACAGATACGCAGTATTTT
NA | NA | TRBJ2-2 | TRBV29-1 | CSVLAGELFF | TGCAGCGTTCTAGCCGGGGAGCTGTTTTTT
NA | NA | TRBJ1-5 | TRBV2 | CASRNTVSNQPQHF | TGTGCCAGCAGGAATACAGTCAGCAATCAGCCCCAGCATTTT
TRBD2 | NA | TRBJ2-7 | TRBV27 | CASRPGGGPYEQYF | TGTGCCAGCAGGCCCGGGGGAGGGCCCTACGAGCAGTACTTC
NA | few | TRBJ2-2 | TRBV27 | CASSGGTGELFF | TGTGCCAGCAGTGGGGGGACCGGGGAGCTGTTTTTT
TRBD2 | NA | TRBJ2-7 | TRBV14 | CASSQRAGVGYEQYF | TGTGCCAGCAGCCAACGGGCGGGAGTGGGCTACGAGCAGTACTTC
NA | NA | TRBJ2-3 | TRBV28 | CASSLESEGAARDTQYF | TGTGCCAGCAGTTTAGAGTCGGAGGGGGCCGCCCGAGATACGCAGTATTTT
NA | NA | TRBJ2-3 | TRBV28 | CASSFRLTDTQYF | TGTGCCAGCAGTTTCCGCCTCACAGATACGCAGTATTTT